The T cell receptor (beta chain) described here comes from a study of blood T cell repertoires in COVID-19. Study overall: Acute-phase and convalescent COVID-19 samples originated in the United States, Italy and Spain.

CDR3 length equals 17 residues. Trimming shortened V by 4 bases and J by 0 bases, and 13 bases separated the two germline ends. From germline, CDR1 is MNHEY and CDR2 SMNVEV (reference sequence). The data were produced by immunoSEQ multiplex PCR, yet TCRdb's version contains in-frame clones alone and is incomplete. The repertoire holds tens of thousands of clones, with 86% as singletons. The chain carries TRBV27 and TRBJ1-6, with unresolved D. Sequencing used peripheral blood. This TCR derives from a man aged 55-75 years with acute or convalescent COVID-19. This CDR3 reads CASSSRGVTSYNSPLHF. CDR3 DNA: TGTGCCAGCAGTTCTCGAGGCGTAACCTCCTATAATTCACCCCTCCACTTT.